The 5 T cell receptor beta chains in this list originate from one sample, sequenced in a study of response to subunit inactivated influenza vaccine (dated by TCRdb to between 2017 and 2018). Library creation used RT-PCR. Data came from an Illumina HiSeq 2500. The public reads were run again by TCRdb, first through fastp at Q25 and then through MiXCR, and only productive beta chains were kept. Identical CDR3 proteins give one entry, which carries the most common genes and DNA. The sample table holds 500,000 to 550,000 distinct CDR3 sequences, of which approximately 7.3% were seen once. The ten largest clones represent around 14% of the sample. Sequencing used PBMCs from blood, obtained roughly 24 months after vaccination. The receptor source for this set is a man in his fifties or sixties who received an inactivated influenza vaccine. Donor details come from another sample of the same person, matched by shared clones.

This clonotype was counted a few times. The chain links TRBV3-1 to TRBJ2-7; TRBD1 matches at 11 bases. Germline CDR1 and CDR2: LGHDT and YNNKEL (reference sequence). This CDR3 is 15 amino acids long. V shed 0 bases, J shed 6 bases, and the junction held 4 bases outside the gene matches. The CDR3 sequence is CASSQERTGGAEQYF. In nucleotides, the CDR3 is TGTGCCAGCAGCCAAGAGAGGACAGGGGGCGCCGAGCAGTACTTC.

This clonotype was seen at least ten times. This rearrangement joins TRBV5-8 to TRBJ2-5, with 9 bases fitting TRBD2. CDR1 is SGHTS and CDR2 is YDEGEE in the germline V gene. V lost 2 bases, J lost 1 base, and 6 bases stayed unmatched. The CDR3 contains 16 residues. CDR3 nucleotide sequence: TGTGCCAGCAGCTTTGGCAGCGGGGGGCGCCAAGAGACCCAGTACTTC. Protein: CASSFGSGGRQETQYF.

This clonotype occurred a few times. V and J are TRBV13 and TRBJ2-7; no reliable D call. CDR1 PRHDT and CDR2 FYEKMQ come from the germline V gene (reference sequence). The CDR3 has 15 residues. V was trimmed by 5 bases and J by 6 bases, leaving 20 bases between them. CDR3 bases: TGTGCCAGCAGCGCCTCCTCGGGCTACCCCCGCGAGCAGTACTTC. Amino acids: CASSASSGYPREQYF.

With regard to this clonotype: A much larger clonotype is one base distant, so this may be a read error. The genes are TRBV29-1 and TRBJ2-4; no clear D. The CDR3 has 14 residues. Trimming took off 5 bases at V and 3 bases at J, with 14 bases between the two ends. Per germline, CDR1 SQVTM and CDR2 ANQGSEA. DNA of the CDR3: TGCAGCGTTCCGGATCGCCTGGACAAAAACATTCAGTACTTC. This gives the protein CSVPDRLDKNIQYF.

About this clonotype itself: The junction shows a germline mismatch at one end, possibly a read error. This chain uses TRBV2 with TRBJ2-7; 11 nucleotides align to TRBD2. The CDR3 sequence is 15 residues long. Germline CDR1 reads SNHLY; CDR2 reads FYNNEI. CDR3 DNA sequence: TGTGCCAGCAGTAGTAGGTCTAGCGGGAGGCGAGAGCGGTACTTC. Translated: CASSSRSSGRRERYF.